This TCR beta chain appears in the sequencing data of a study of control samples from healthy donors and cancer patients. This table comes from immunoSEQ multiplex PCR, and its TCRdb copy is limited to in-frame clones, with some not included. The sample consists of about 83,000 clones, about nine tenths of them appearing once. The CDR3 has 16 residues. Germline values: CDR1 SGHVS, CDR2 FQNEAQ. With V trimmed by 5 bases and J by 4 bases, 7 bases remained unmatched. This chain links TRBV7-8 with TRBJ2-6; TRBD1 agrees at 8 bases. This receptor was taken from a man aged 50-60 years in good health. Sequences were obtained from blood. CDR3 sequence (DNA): TGTGCCAGCAGCCTCCAGACAGGGGCCGGGGCCAACGTCCTGACTTTC. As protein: CASSLQTGAGANVLTF.